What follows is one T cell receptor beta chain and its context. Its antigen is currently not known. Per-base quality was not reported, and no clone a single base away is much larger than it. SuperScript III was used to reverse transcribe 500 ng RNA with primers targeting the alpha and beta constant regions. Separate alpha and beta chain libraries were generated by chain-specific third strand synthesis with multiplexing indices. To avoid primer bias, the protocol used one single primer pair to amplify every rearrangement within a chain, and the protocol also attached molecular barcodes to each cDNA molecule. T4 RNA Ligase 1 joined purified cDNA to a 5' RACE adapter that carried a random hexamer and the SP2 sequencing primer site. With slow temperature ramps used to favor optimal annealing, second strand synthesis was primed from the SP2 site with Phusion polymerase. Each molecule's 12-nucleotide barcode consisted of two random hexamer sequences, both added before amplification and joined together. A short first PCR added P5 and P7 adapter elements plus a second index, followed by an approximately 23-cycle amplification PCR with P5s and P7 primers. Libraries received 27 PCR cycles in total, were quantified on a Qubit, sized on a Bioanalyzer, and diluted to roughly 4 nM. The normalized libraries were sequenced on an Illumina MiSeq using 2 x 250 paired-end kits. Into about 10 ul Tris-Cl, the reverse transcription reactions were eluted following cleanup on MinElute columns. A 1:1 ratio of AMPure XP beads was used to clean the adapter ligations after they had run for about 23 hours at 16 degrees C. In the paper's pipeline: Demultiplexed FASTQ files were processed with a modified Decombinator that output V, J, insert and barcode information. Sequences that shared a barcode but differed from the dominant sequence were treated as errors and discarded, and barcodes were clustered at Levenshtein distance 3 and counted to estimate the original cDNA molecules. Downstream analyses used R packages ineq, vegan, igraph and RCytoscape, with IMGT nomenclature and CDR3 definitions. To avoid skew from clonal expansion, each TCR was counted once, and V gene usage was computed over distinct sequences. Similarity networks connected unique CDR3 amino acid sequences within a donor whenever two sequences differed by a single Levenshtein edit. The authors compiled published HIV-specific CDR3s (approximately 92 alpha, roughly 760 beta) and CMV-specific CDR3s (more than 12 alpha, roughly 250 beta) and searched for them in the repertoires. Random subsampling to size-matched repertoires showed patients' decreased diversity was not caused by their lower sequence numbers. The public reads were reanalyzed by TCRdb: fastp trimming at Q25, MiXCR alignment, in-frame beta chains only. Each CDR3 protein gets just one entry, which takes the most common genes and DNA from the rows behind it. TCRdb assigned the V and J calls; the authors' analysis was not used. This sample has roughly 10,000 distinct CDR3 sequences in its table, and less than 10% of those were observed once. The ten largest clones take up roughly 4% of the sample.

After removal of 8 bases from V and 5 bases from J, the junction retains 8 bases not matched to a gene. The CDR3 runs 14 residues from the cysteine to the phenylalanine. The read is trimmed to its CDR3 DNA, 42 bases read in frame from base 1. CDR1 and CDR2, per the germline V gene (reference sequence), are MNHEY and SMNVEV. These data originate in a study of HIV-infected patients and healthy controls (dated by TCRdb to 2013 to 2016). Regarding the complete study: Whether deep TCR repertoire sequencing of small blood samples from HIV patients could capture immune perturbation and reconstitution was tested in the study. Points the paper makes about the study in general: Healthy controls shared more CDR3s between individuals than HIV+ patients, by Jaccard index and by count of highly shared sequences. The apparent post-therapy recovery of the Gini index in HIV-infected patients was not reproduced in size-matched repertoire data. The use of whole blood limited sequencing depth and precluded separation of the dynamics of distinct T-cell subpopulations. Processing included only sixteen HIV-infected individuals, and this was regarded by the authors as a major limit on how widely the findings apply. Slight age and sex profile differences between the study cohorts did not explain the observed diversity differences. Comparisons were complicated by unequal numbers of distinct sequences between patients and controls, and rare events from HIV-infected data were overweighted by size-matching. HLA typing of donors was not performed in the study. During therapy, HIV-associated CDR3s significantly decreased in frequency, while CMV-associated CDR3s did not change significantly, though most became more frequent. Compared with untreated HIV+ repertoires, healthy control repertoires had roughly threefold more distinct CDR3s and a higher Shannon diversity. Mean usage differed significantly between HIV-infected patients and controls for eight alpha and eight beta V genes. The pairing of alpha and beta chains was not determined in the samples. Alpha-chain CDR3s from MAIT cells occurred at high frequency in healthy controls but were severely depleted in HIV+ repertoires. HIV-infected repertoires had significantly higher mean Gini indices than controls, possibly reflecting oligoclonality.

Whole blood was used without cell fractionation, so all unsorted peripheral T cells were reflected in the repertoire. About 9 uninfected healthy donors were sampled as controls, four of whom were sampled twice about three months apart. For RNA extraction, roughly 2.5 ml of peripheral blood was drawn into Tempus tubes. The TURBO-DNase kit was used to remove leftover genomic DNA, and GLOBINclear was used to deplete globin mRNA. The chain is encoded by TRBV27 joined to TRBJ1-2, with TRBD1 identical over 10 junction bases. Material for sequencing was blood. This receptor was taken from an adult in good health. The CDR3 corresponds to CASGRTGGAYGYTF. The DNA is TGTGCCAGCGGAAGGACAGGGGGAGCATATGGCTACACCTTC.